The 25 T cell receptor beta chains given below trace back to one sample, sequenced in a study of beta chain features in type 1 diabetes. cDNA synthesis used the whole RNA isolate, giving expressed TCRB sequences. The assay was immunoSEQ multiplex PCR, and TCRdb's table has in-frame clones only and misses some. The table shows about 240,000 clones, with roughly 30% occurring only once. Sequences were obtained from central memory CD4+ T cells from blood. These receptor sequences come from a man younger than 45 in good health.

This chain connects TRBV30 to TRBJ2-3; 7 bases line up with TRBD1. The length of the CDR3 is 15 residues. Trimming took 6 bases from V and 0 from J; bases not matched to a gene: 9. The germline gives CDR1 GTSNPN, CDR2 SVGIG (reference sequence). The CDR3 bases are TGTGCCTGTCACAAAGGGGGCGTTAGCACAGATACGCAGTATTTT. As protein: CACHKGGVSTDTQYF.

The chain is built from TRBV7-2 and TRBJ1-2, with D perhaps matching TRBD1 (6 bases). The CDR3 totals 14 residues. Trimming cost V 4 bases and J 4 bases, with 13 bases left between them. Germline V gene data show CDR1 as SGHTA and CDR2 as FQGNSA. The CDR3 reads CASSSGAALYGYTF. The CDR3 bases are TGTGCCAGCAGCTCAGGGGCAGCTCTCTATGGCTACACCTTC.

This chain joins TRBV18 and TRBJ2-2; no reliable D call. This CDR3 spans 15 amino acids. Germline-derived CDR1 and CDR2 are KGHSH and LQKENI. Deletions cut 0 bases from V and 1 base from J, with 6 bases between. Here the CDR3 DNA reads TGTGCCAGCTCACCACCGGGGATGAACACCGGGGAGCTGTTTTTT. Its protein product is CASSPPGMNTGELFF.

The chain couples TRBV5-4 to TRBJ1-1; 9 positions agree with TRBD1. With V trimmed by 3 bases and J by 7 bases, 10 bases remained unmatched. In germline, CDR1 is SGHNT, CDR2 YYREEE (reference sequence). The CDR3 totals 15 residues. In nucleotides, the CDR3 is TGTGCCAGCAGCTGGGGACAGGGCGTCTTCGATGAAGCTTTCTTT. Residues: CASSWGQGVFDEAFF.

The chain recombines TRBV19 with TRBJ2-3; TRBD1 matches at 7 bases. Losses at the gene ends were 6 bases for V and 5 bases for J; bases not matched to a gene: 5. Germline values: CDR1 LNHDA, CDR2 SQIVND (reference sequence). The CDR3 length is 13 residues. CDR3 loop: CASRDRVRDTQYF. In DNA, the CDR3 is TGTGCCAGTAGAGACAGGGTGAGAGATACGCAGTATTTT.

The chain carries TRBV10-3 and TRBJ2-2; 7 bases agree with TRBD1. CDR3 length: 16 amino acids. Losses at the gene ends were 6 bases for V and 7 bases for J; bases not matched to a gene: 14. The germline V gene encodes CDR1 ENHRY and CDR2 SYGVKD. CDR3 in amino acids: CAISGQVTVSGGELFF. CDR3 DNA sequence: TGTGCCATCAGCGGACAGGTTACAGTCTCTGGCGGGGAGCTGTTTTTT.

V is TRBV7-6 and J is TRBJ2-7; D is unresolved. V was trimmed by 8 bases and J by 0 bases, leaving 11 bases between them. The CDR3 contains 13 residues. Germline CDR1 SGHVS, CDR2 FNYEAQ. CDR3 in amino acids: CASSGDPSYEQYF. The CDR3 DNA reads TGTGCCAGCTCCGGAGACCCCTCCTACGAGCAGTACTTC.

A few counts support this clone. V gene TRBV19 combines with J gene TRBJ2-3, with 9 nucleotides matching TRBD2. This CDR3 has 15 residues. Germline loops: CDR1 LNHDA, CDR2 SQIVND (reference sequence). With V trimmed by 3 bases and J by 2 bases, 3 bases remained unmatched. CDR3 protein: CASSMRGRATDTQYF. CDR3 coding DNA: TGTGCCAGTAGTATGCGCGGGAGGGCCACAGATACGCAGTATTTT.

This clone has only a few counts. Here the CDR3 DNA reads TGTGCCAGTAGTTCAAGGGCCCCTACTGCGGGGGTTAAAGATACGCAGTATTTT. Encoded protein: CASSSRAPTAGVKDTQYF. The V gene is TRBV19, the J gene TRBJ2-3; 7 positions match TRBD2. The V segment lost 5 bases and the J segment 5 bases; nucleotides outside the gene matches: 19. CDR3 length: 18 amino acids. CDR1 LNHDA and CDR2 SQIVND come from the germline V gene (reference sequence).

This clone was detected only a few times. This rearrangement joins TRBV30 to TRBJ2-5, with D hard to call. With the DNA end fitting TRBJ2-7 better, the J assignment may be wrong. Germline CDR1 reads GTSNPN; CDR2 reads SVGIG (reference sequence). The CDR3 length is 13 residues. The CDR3, as DNA: TGTGCCTGGAGTGCGGGCAGCGCCTACGAGCAGTACTTC. Encoded protein: CAWSAGSAYEQYF.

This clone has a handful of counts. The chain carries TRBV29-1 and TRBJ2-7; D is tentatively TRBD1 or TRBD2 (5 bases each). The V end was cut by 6 bases, the J end by 2 bases, with 17 bases between. The CDR3 is 14 amino acids. Per the germline V gene, CDR1 is SQVTM and CDR2 is ANQGSEA. The CDR3 DNA reads TGCAGCGTCGGCCCCGGGACGAGGGCCTACGAGCAGTACTTC. It codes for CSVGPGTRAYEQYF.

In the case of this clone: This may be a read error: a much more frequent sequence differs by one nucleotide. This chain connects TRBV5-6 to TRBJ2-2; D remains ambiguous. V was clipped by 3 bases and J by 6 bases, with 3 bases between them. The CDR3 is 11 amino acids. CDR1 and CDR2 from the germline V gene are SGHDT and YYEEEE. CDR3: CASSYAGELFF. In DNA, the CDR3 is TGTGCCAGCAGCTACGCCGGGGAGCTGTTTTTT.

In its sample, this clone was seen a few times. This chain connects TRBV4-3 to TRBJ2-7; the D gene is possibly TRBD1 (5 bases). The germline CDR1 and CDR2 sequences are LGHNA and YSLEER. Trimming took off 1 base at V and 0 bases at J, with 10 bases between the two ends. The CDR3 extends over 15 amino acids. CDR3 sequence (DNA): TGCGCCAGCAGCCAAGTCTGGCAGGGCTCCTACGAGCAGTACTTC. Protein sequence: CASSQVWQGSYEQYF.

This clone showed up just a few times. The chain recombines TRBV28 with TRBJ1-2, with a tentative D call TRBD1 (6 bases). The CDR3 has 11 amino acids. Deletions cut 9 bases from V and 4 bases from J, with 9 bases between. Germline loops: CDR1 MDHEN, CDR2 SYDVKM. The CDR3 loop reads CASLRGYGYTF. The DNA for the CDR3 is TGTGCCAGTCTCAGGGGCTATGGCTACACCTTC.

This clone appeared a few times. The chain combines TRBV4-1 with TRBJ1-4; 7 bases are a match to TRBD1. The V segment lost 8 bases and the J segment 0 bases; nucleotides outside the gene matches: 6. Germline V gene sequence: CDR1 MGHRA, CDR2 YSYEKL. The CDR3 length is 15 residues. The CDR3 region has the DNA TGCGCCAGCCACTGGGGACAGACAACTAATGAAAAACTGTTTTTT. Translation: CASHWGQTTNEKLFF.

This clone was seen more than once but under ten times. The chain employs TRBV6-6 and TRBJ2-3, with TRBD1 identical over 8 bases. Trimming at V came to 7 bases and at J to 2 bases, leaving 8 bases not matched to a gene. The CDR3 consists of 15 residues. CDR1 and CDR2 from the germline V gene are MNHNY and SVGAGI (reference sequence). The CDR3 spells CASKTRTGSTDTQYF. The DNA of the CDR3 is TGTGCCAGCAAGACGCGGACAGGGTCCACAGATACGCAGTATTTT.

V and J are TRBV11-2 and TRBJ1-1; 7 nucleotides match TRBD1. With V trimmed by 2 bases and J by 4 bases, 4 bases remained unmatched. From germline, CDR1 is SGHAT and CDR2 FQNNGV. This CDR3 region has 14 residues. The CDR3 loop reads CASSLSRGATEAFF. In DNA, the CDR3 is TGTGCCAGCAGCTTATCCAGGGGGGCCACTGAAGCTTTCTTT. The entire variable domain, with the rest obtained from reference TRBV11-2 and TRBJ1-1, is as follows: EAGVAQSPRYKIIEKRQSVAFWCNPISGHATLYWYQQILGQGPKLLIQFQNNGVVDDSQLPKDRFSAERLKGVDSTLKIQPAKLEDSAVYLCASSLSRGATEAFFGQGTRLTVV.

This clone has a handful of counts. The chain carries TRBV4-1 and TRBJ1-5; 9 positions agree with TRBD1. This CDR3 contains 16 residues. V shed 1 base, J shed 4 bases, and the junction held 5 bases outside the gene matches. Germline CDR1 reads MGHRA; CDR2 reads YSYEKL. CDR3 nucleotides: TGCGCCAGCAGCCAAGCGAGGACAGGGGAGAATCAGCCCCAGCATTTT. It yields the protein CASSQARTGENQPQHF.

This clone was detected only a few times. Other nucleotide sequences in the sample specify the same CDR3. The rearrangement joins TRBV5-4 to TRBJ2-1; no firm D call. The germline V gene has CDR1 SGHNT and CDR2 YYREEE (reference sequence). The CDR3 runs 11 residues. Trimming stripped 2 bases from V and 5 bases from J, with 2 bases between. The CDR3 sequence is CASSLNNEQFF. The CDR3 DNA reads as TGTGCCAGCAGCTTAAACAATGAGCAGTTCTTC. Supplemented by reference TRBV5-4 and TRBJ2-1, the full variable domain reads ETGVTQSPTHLIKTRGQQVTLRCSSQSGHNTVSWYQQALGQGPQFIFQYYREEENGRGNFPPRFSGLQFPNYSSELNVNALELDDSALYLCASSLNNEQFFGPGTRLTVL.

The chain couples TRBV25-1 to TRBJ1-6, with a weak D call TRBD1 (6 bases). V dropped 1 base and J dropped 2 bases, with 9 bases sitting between them. The CDR3 runs to 16 residues. CDR1 is MGHDK, CDR2 SYGVNS, per germline. The CDR3 protein is CASSESGGPYNSPLHF. The CDR3 bases are TGTGCCAGCAGTGAATCGGGGGGGCCCTATAATTCACCCCTCCACTTT.

The chain combines TRBV2 with TRBJ1-1, with D tentatively TRBD1 (6 bases). V was shortened by 10 bases and J by 1 base, with 16 bases between the two germline ends. The germline V gene encodes CDR1 SNHLY and CDR2 FYNNEI. The CDR3 has 14 amino acids. DNA for the CDR3: TGTGCCACCCAGGACCAGGGGCGGAACACTGAAGCTTTCTTT. It codes for CATQDQGRNTEAFF. The variable domain in full, completed from reference TRBV2 and TRBJ1-1, reads EPEVTQTPSHQVTQMGQEVILRCVPISNHLYFYWYRQILGQKVEFLVSFYNNEISEKSEIFDDQFSVERPDGSNFTLKIRSTKLEDSAMYFCATQDQGRNTEAFFGQGTRLTVV.

The V and J genes are TRBV7-9 and TRBJ1-2; 7 bases align to TRBD1. The V gene end was trimmed by 4 bases and the J gene end by 11 bases; junction bases not matched to a gene: 10. The CDR3 length is 13 residues. CDR1 SEHNR and CDR2 FQNEAQ come from the germline V gene (reference sequence). DNA for the CDR3: TGTGCCAGCAGCTCGGGACAGCCTCCTAAGTACACCTTC. Its protein product is CASSSGQPPKYTF.

The chain couples TRBV5-4 to TRBJ2-1; D is ambiguous. The V gene's germline CDR1 is SGHNT and CDR2 YYREEE (reference sequence). V lost 3 bases and J 3 bases, leaving 13 bases between the germline ends. The CDR3 runs to 15 residues. CDR3 DNA: TGTGCCAGCAGCTCCCTACTAAGCTGCTACAATGAGCAGTTCTTC. It translates to CASSSLLSCYNEQFF.

This chain joins TRBV7-2 and TRBJ2-7; D is unresolved. The CDR3 runs 17 residues. V was shortened by 5 bases and J by 0 bases, with 20 bases between the two germline ends. Germline V CDR1 and CDR2: SGHTA, FQGNSA. The CDR3 region is CASSQDPQGGISYEQYF. As DNA, the CDR3 is TGTGCCAGCAGCCAGGACCCCCAAGGTGGGATCTCCTACGAGCAGTACTTC.

In its sample, this clone was seen a few times. Other DNA sequences from this sample encode an identical CDR3 as well. The genes are TRBV27 and TRBJ2-7; 9 bases agree with TRBD2. From germline, CDR1 is MNHEY and CDR2 SMNVEV (reference sequence). CDR3 length: 13 amino acids. V trimming: 3 bases; J trimming: 5 bases; junction bases outside the gene matches: 2. The CDR3: CASSFLAGHEQYF. The DNA for the CDR3 is TGTGCCAGCAGTTTCCTAGCGGGACACGAGCAGTACTTC.